These T cell receptor beta chains were read from a single sample in a study of molecular identifiers for immune sequencing clone quantification. TCRdb itself ran the PCR reads through MiXCR, one entry per CDR3 protein. The sample holds about 320,000 distinct CDR3 sequences, roughly 24% seen once. Sequenced: naive CD8+ T cells from blood, with Jurkat cell RNA spiked in. All receptors come from a human donor in good health. Some libraries in this study had Jurkat cell RNA spiked in. The CDR3 runs from the conserved cysteine through the conserved F or W. D genes are given only for firm matches. Clone size, where shown, is once, few, many, or a class for clones that have expanded.

v_gene,d_gene,j_gene,abundance,CDR3nt,CDR3aa
TRBV15,TRBD1,TRBJ2-5,many,TGTGCCACCAGCAGAACGGACAGGGTAGAGACCCAGTACTTC,CATSRTDRVETQYF
TRBV12-3/TRBV12-4,TRBD1,TRBJ2-1,-,TGTGCCAGCAGCACCGGGACAGCGGTTGGCTACAATGAGCAGTTCTTC,CASSTGTAVGYNEQFF
TRBV11-3,TRBD1,TRBJ2-1,few,TGTGCCAGCAGCTTTACAGGGGCGTACAATGAGCAGTTCTTC,CASSFTGAYNEQFF
TRBV6-6,-,TRBJ2-5,many,TGTGCCAGCAGTTATTCTGACAGCCAAGAGACCCAGTACTTC,CASSYSDSQETQYF
TRBV4-2,-,TRBJ1-1,many,TGTGCCAGCAGCCAAGATTGGGCAGGGCGGTATGGTGAAGCTTTCTTT,CASSQDWAGRYGEAFF
TRBV7-2,-,TRBJ2-7,-,TGTGCCCGCCGCGTAGCTAGCTCCTACGAGCAGTACTTC,CARRVASSYEQYF
TRBV4-3,-,TRBJ2-7,-,TGCGCCAGCAGCCAAGGGCCGGGTGGGGCCTACGAGCAGTACTTC,CASSQGPGGAYEQYF
TRBV7-9,-,TRBJ2-6,many,TGTGCCAGCAGCCCTACGACAGACTCTGGGGCCAACGTCCTGACTTTC,CASSPTTDSGANVLTF
TRBV6-5,TRBD2,TRBJ2-3,many,TGTGCCAGCAGTCCCCGGTCGGGACTAGGTGTAGATACGCAGTATTTT,CASSPRSGLGVDTQYF
TRBV6-5,-,TRBJ1-1,many,TGTGCCAGCAGTTACGCGGGACTCCCGGGCGGTGAAGCTTTCTTT,CASSYAGLPGGEAFF
TRBV27,-,TRBJ2-3,-,TGTGCCAGCAGTTTATTCATGGCAGATACGCAGTATTTT,CASSLFMADTQYF
TRBV12-3/TRBV12-4,-,TRBJ2-2,few,TGTGCCAGCAGTCTCCCCCTGGGGGCCGACGGGGAGCTGTTTTTT,CASSLPLGADGELFF
TRBV12-5,-,TRBJ2-3,-,TGTGCTAGTGCCACGACGGCAGGAGCTGACACAGATACGCAGTATTTT,CASATTAGADTDTQYF
TRBV12-3/TRBV12-4,-,TRBJ1-4,-,TGTGCCAGCAGTTCATCAAACCTAGAAAAACTGTTTTTT,CASSSSNLEKLFF
TRBV5-3,-,TRBJ2-4,-,TGTGCCAGCAGCTTGGCCGAGGGGGGGCTTGGCTATGCCAAAAACATTCAGTACTTC,CASSLAEGGLGYAKNIQYF
TRBV6-1,TRBD2,TRBJ2-7,many,TGCGCCAGCAGCCAAGCGGGGTACGAGCAGTACTTC,CASSQAGYEQYF
TRBV14,TRBD1,TRBJ2-3,many,TGTGCCAGCAGCCAGGACTTGACAGGGGCGTCTACAGATACGCAGTATTTT,CASSQDLTGASTDTQYF
TRBV19,-,TRBJ2-3,many,TGTGCCAGTAGTATAGACCCTGTTTTAATGAACACAGATACGCAGTATTTT,CASSIDPVLMNTDTQYF
TRBV12-3/TRBV12-4,-,TRBJ2-3,many,TGTGCCAGCAGACAAGACACAGATACGCAGTATTTT,CASRQDTDTQYF
TRBV7-9,-,TRBJ2-3,many,TGTGCCAGCAGCTTAGCTCAGGGGCTCGCAGATACGCAGTATTTT,CASSLAQGLADTQYF
TRBV9,-,TRBJ1-4,few,TGTGCCAGCAGCGTAGAGCAGAAACCCACAACTAATGAAAAACTGTTTTTT,CASSVEQKPTTNEKLFF
TRBV24-1,TRBD1,TRBJ1-1,many,TGTGCCACCAGTGATTACAGGGGGCAAGCTTTCTTT,CATSDYRGQAFF
TRBV24-1,-,TRBJ1-6,-,TGTGCCACCAGTGGATCACCCCTCCACTTT,CATSGSPLHF
TRBV7-9,-,TRBJ2-6,many,TGTGCCAGCAGCACAAGCTCTGGGGCCAACGTCCTGACTTTC,CASSTSSGANVLTF
TRBV20-1,-,TRBJ1-2,-,TGCAGTGCTAGAGAAGGAGACACAGGCTATGGCTACACCTTC,CSAREGDTGYGYTF
TRBV12-3/TRBV12-4,TRBD1,TRBJ2-3,-,TGTGCCAGCAGTTGGACAGGGGGCTGGAACACAGATACGCAGTATTTT,CASSWTGGWNTDTQYF
TRBV6-2/TRBV6-3,-,TRBJ2-7,-,TGTGCCAGCAGTTACGAGGAGGGCTACGAGCAGTACTTC,CASSYEEGYEQYF
TRBV30,-,TRBJ1-1,few,TGTGCCTGGAGTCGGAGGGTCACTGAAGCTTTCTTT,CAWSRRVTEAFF
TRBV11-2,-,TRBJ2-7,many,TGTGCCAGCAGCTTAGGGCCGGGGCTCTCCTACGAGCAGTACTTC,CASSLGPGLSYEQYF
TRBV6-2/TRBV6-3,-,TRBJ2-7,many,TGTGCCAGCACCACCGGCGGGTACGAGCAGTACTTC,CASTTGGYEQYF
TRBV6-5,TRBD1,TRBJ2-3,many,TGTGCCAGCAGTGACCGACAGGGCTACACAGATACGCAGTATTTT,CASSDRQGYTDTQYF
TRBV5-1,-,TRBJ2-1,many,TGCGCCACCCAGACAGACCTTAACAATGAGCAGTTCTTC,CATQTDLNNEQFF
TRBV7-9,-,TRBJ2-3,many,TGTGCCAGCAGCTCCCTTACCGGGACACACTGGACAGATACGCAGTATTTT,CASSSLTGTHWTDTQYF
TRBV25-1,-,TRBJ1-1,-,TGTGCCAGCAGTGAATCAGGTAACAGGCGGCCTATGAGCACTGAAGCTTTCTTT,CASSESGNRRPMSTEAFF
TRBV20-1,-,TRBJ1-6,-,TGCAGTGCTAGAGAGGGCAGGGGTAATTCACCCCTCCACTTT,CSAREGRGNSPLHF
TRBV12-3/TRBV12-4,-,TRBJ2-7,few,TGTGCCAGCAGTGACGACCGGCCCGAGCAGTACTTC,CASSDDRPEQYF
TRBV19,-,TRBJ2-2,-,TGTGCCAGCGAGTCGGGAAAAGGACCCGGGGAGCTGTTTTTT,CASESGKGPGELFF
TRBV11-2,TRBD1,TRBJ2-7,many,TGTGCCAGCAGTAGGAGCACAGGGGACGAGCAGTACTTC,CASSRSTGDEQYF
TRBV30,-,TRBJ2-3,many,TGTGCCTGGAGTGCAGCAGCCAGCACAGATACGCAGTATTTT,CAWSAAASTDTQYF
TRBV13,-,TRBJ2-2,many,TGTGCCAGCAGCTTTTTAAGTGGTCCCGGGGAGCTGTTTTTT,CASSFLSGPGELFF
TRBV7-9,-,TRBJ2-7,-,TGTGCCAGCAGCTCGCTCCCTACCGGGACTCACGAGCAGTACTTC,CASSSLPTGTHEQYF
TRBV15,-,TRBJ2-3,few,TGTGCCACCAGCAGCCCCTTGGCGGTAGATACGCAGTATTTT,CATSSPLAVDTQYF
TRBV28,TRBD2,TRBJ2-7,few,TGTGCCAGCAAGGGACTAGCGGGAGGCCACACCTACGAGCAGTACTTC,CASKGLAGGHTYEQYF
TRBV6-1,TRBD2,TRBJ2-1,few,TGTGCCAGCAGTGAAAGCACATTTAGCGGGGGCCTTTACAATGAGCAGTTCTTC,CASSESTFSGGLYNEQFF
TRBV6-1,-,TRBJ2-5,-,TGTGCCAGCAGTGACGTAATGGCGACCCAGGACTTC,CASSDVMATQDF
TRBV27,-,TRBJ2-7,many,TGTGCCAGCAGGGGGGTAGACTACGAGCAGTACTTC,CASRGVDYEQYF
TRBV5-1,-,TRBJ2-5,-,TGCGCCAGCAGCCCGGGACAAGTGGGCGAGACCCAGTACTTC,CASSPGQVGETQYF
TRBV12-3/TRBV12-4,-,TRBJ1-1,many,TGTGCCAGCAGTTCCCGAGGCACTGAAGCTTTCTTT,CASSSRGTEAFF